The 8 T cell receptor beta chains in this list originate from one sample, sequenced in a study of T cell changes during pregnancy in multiple sclerosis. Sequencing used immunoSEQ multiplex PCR; TCRdb keeps in-frame clones, though not all of them. This table holds 55,000 to 75,000 clones, about nine tenths found once. The sample was peripheral blood, taken after pregnancy. Receptors were obtained from a female donor in good health, enrolled as a control in a pregnancy study.

The rearrangement links TRBV5-4 to TRBJ2-2, with 9 bases that match TRBD1. The length of the CDR3 is 17 residues. With V trimmed by 4 bases and J by 1 base, 8 bases remained unmatched. CDR1 and CDR2 (germline): SGHNT, YYREEE (reference sequence). CDR3 loop: CASSAGWGQGNTGELFF. DNA of the CDR3: TGTGCCAGCAGCGCCGGGTGGGGACAGGGGAACACCGGGGAGCTGTTTTTT.

The chain couples TRBV30 to TRBJ1-5; D gene unclear. The V gene's germline CDR1 is GTSNPN and CDR2 SVGIG (reference sequence). The CDR3 totals 13 residues. V dropped 0 bases and J dropped 3 bases, with 6 bases sitting between them. The CDR3 sequence: CAWSVAFNQPQHF. For the CDR3, the DNA is TGTGCCTGGAGTGTAGCTTTCAATCAGCCCCAGCATTTT.

The rearrangement uses TRBV2 and TRBJ1-2; 8 bases agree with TRBD1. Germline CDR1 is SNHLY and CDR2 is FYNNEI. The ends lost 5 bases at V and 3 bases at J; junction bases unmatched: 8. This CDR3 region has 15 residues. The CDR3 region is CASSLMAGGHYGYTF. In DNA form, the CDR3 reads TGTGCCAGCAGTTTAATGGCAGGGGGCCACTATGGCTACACCTTC.

The rearrangement joins TRBV5-6 to TRBJ2-5; TRBD1 agrees at 7 bases. The ends lost 0 bases at V and 2 bases at J; junction bases unmatched: 10. Germline assignment: CDR1 SGHDT and CDR2 YYEEEE. The CDR3 sequence is 17 residues long. Written as DNA, the CDR3 is TGTGCCAGCAGCTTGGGGATGGGACAGACTTTACAAGAGACCCAGTACTTC. This encodes CASSLGMGQTLQETQYF.

The rearrangement joins TRBV10-3 to TRBJ1-1, with D tentatively TRBD1 (6 bases). The germline V and J ends were trimmed by 10 bases and 1 base, with 16 bases remaining between them. This CDR3 region has 14 residues. Germline CDR1 and CDR2: ENHRY and SYGVKD. The chain's CDR3 is CATDGGGSNTEAFF. CDR3 nucleotides: TGTGCCACGGATGGTGGGGGCTCGAACACTGAAGCTTTCTTT.

The rearrangement joins TRBV5-6 to TRBJ1-2; 9 bases are shared with TRBD1. The V gene's germline CDR1 is SGHDT and CDR2 YYEEEE. The CDR3 is 14 residues long. V shed 3 bases and J 4 bases; nucleotides not matched to a gene: 4. The CDR3 nucleotides read TGTGCCAGCAGCTACCGGGACAGGGTCTATGGCTACACCTTC. Its translation: CASSYRDRVYGYTF.

The V and J genes are TRBV20-1 and TRBJ1-2; D is unresolved. Germline assignment: CDR1 DFQATT and CDR2 SNEGSKA (reference sequence). The CDR3 is 10 amino acids. Trimming took off 7 bases at V and 6 bases at J, with 9 bases between the two ends. As DNA, the CDR3 is TGCAGTGTTGGAGTCGATGGCTACACCTTC. It yields the protein CSVGVDGYTF.

This rearrangement joins TRBV7-2 to TRBJ2-2, with 7 nucleotides matching TRBD1. CDR1 is SGHTA and CDR2 is FQGNSA in the germline V gene. CDR3 length: 16 residues. With V trimmed by 5 bases and J by 0 bases, 6 bases remained unmatched. CDR3 region: CASSRDRVANTGELFF. The CDR3 nucleotides are TGTGCCAGCAGCCGTGACAGGGTAGCGAACACCGGGGAGCTGTTTTTT.